Shown below are 24 T cell receptor beta chains from a single sample sequenced in a study of T cell clonality in common variable immunodeficiency (dated by TCRdb to 2013 to 2016). Overall study outcomes, separate from this receptor: CVID TCRbeta sequences reportedly showed fewer deletions and N-nucleotide insertions and lacked highly modified clones with 13 or more V deletions.

Library method: the immunoSEQ multiplex PCR assay. The source is immuneACCESS, and TCRdb retained only in-frame sequences with V and J called. Part of the clones is not carried over; for the studies checked, unresolved V genes explain less than half of this, and the remainder is unexplained. For this sample, tens of thousands of clones are listed, none of them singletons. The ten largest make up about 2% of the sample. These TCRs are of unknown antigen specificity. The sequencing sample was made of peripheral blood mononuclear cells. Receptor source: a human donor with common variable immunodeficiency.

By share of the sample, this clone is medium-sized (0.01 to 0.1%). The sequenced fragment ends 3 residues before the CDR3 boundary, so the rest is inferred from the germline J gene. The chain carries TRBV29-1 and TRBJ1-2; no reliable D call. Trimming stripped 3 bases from V and 5 bases from J, with 7 bases between. Germline values: CDR1 SQVTM, CDR2 ANQGSEA. This CDR3 has 11 residues. Partial CDR3 DNA: TGCAGCGTTGATGGGCAGTATGGC. It encodes CSVDGQYG. The CDR3 in full is CSVDGQYGYTF.

This clone was observed at least ten times. The read terminates 3 residues before the CDR3 end, so the remaining end is supplied by the germline J gene. The chain couples TRBV2 to TRBJ1-1; a possible D gene is TRBD1 (5 bases). CDR1 is SNHLY, CDR2 FYNNEI, per germline. Trimming took off 7 bases at V and 5 bases at J, with 8 bases between the two ends. The length of the CDR3 is 11 residues. The CDR3 region is CASNRQTEAFF. The DNA read from the CDR3 is TGTGCCAGCAACCGACAGACTGAA.

This clone was found many times. The CDR3 end falls 3 residues outside the read, so it is completed with the germline J gene. The J gene is TRBJ1-2, the V gene TRBV10-3; D is perhaps TRBD1 (6 bases). Deletions cut 3 bases from V and 4 bases from J, with 15 bases between. Germline loops: CDR1 ENHRY, CDR2 SYGVKD. This CDR3 spans 15 amino acids. CDR3 region: CAISDKTGSLYGYTF. CDR3 bases read: TGTGCCATCAGTGATAAGACAGGTTCACTCTATGGC.

This clone was recorded at least ten times. The read finishes 3 residues shy of the CDR3 end, and the germline J gene is used to complete it. The V and J genes are TRBV6-2 or TRBV6-3 and TRBJ2-5; TRBD1 might be the D (5 bases). V was pared by 2 bases and J by 2 bases, with 9 bases between. This CDR3 spans 14 amino acids. Per germline, CDR1 MNHEY and CDR2 SVGEGT. CDR3: CASSYVDRQETQYF. The part of the CDR3 DNA that was read is TGTGCCAGCAGTTACGTCGACAGACAAGAGACC.

This clone has at least ten counts. The CDR3 extends 3 residues past the end of the read, so its final part is completed from the germline J gene. J is TRBJ1-6 and V is TRBV5-1, with no clear D. The CDR3 has 14 residues. Germline CDR1 reads SGHRS; CDR2 reads YFSETQ. Trimming removed 3 bases from V and 11 bases from J, with 15 bases in between. The covered CDR3 bases are TGCGCCAGCAGCTCGGGGAGGACCGAGACACCC. It codes for CASSSGRTETP. The entire CDR3 sequence reads CASSSGRTETPLHF.

This clone occurred many times. The read falls 3 residues short of the CDR3 end, and the missing part is taken from the germline J gene. The genes are TRBV29-1 and TRBJ1-2; TRBD1 might be the D (5 bases). V was pared by 4 bases and J by 2 bases, with 11 bases between. CDR1 is SQVTM and CDR2 is ANQGSEA in the germline V gene. The CDR3 is made up of 13 amino acids. CDR3 DNA, as far as it was read: TGCAGCGTTGGGCCACAGGTAAACTATGGC. Encoded protein: CSVGPQVNYG. The whole CDR3 is CSVGPQVNYGYTF.

There are many counts of this clone. With the read ending 3 residues before the CDR3 end, the germline J gene is used to fill in that end. This chain joins TRBV5-4 and TRBJ2-3; weak D call: TRBD1 (5 bases). This CDR3 contains 15 residues. The ends were cut back, 0 bases at V and 2 bases at J, with 10 bases in the middle. The V gene's germline CDR1 is SGHNT and CDR2 YYREEE (reference sequence). The CDR3 reads CASSLGQGSTDTQYF. The sequenced CDR3 bases are TGTGCCAGCAGCTTGGGTCAGGGATCCACAGATACG.

This clone was counted ten times or more. The sequenced fragment ends 3 residues before the CDR3 boundary, so the rest is inferred from the germline J gene. The chain recombines TRBV20-1 with TRBJ1-5, with D possibly TRBD1 on 5 matching bases. The germline V and J ends were trimmed by 5 bases and 3 bases, with 11 bases remaining between them. This CDR3 spans 13 amino acids. Germline V CDR1 and CDR2: DFQATT, SNEGSKA (reference sequence). CDR3 bases read: TGCAGTGCTCAGAGACAGTCCAATCAGCCC. Its protein is CSAQRQSNQP. The entire CDR3 reads CSAQRQSNQPQHF.

This clone came up many times. The CDR3 sequence: CASRQTGGTYEQYF. CDR3 bases read: TGTGCCAGCAGACAAACAGGGGGGACCTACGAG. The rearrangement uses TRBV2 and TRBJ2-7, with 8 bases aligning to TRBD1. The DNA ends 3 residues before the CDR3 does, and the rest of the CDR3 is filled in from the germline J gene. The CDR3 has 14 amino acids. V was clipped by 6 bases and J by 2 bases; unmatched bases: 6. CDR1 and CDR2 (germline): SNHLY, FYNNEI.

This clone came up many times. The read terminates 3 residues ahead of where the CDR3 ends, so the germline J gene completes it. This CDR3 is also generated by other DNA sequences in the sample. This rearrangement joins TRBV11-2 to TRBJ2-3, with D uncertain. Germline-derived CDR1 and CDR2 are SGHAT and FQNNGV. Between the trimmed V and J ends, which lost 0 bases and 0 bases, there was a span of 7 bases. CDR3 length equals 15 residues. CDR3 loop: CASSLEVRSTDTQYF. The CDR3 bases that were read are TGTGCCAGCAGCTTAGAGGTCAGGAGCACAGATACG.

This clone was observed many times. The CDR3 is cut off 3 residues early in the read; its end comes from the germline J gene. The chain links TRBV6-2 or TRBV6-3 to TRBJ2-2, with D possibly TRBD1 on 6 matching bases. Germline V CDR1 and CDR2: MNHEY, SVGEGT. This CDR3 region has 15 residues. V was shortened by 11 bases and J by 0 bases, with 16 bases between the two germline ends. CDR3 residues: CASKTGTTNTGELFF. The CDR3 bases that were read are TGTGCCTCAAAAACCGGGACAACGAACACCGGGGAG.

This clone was seen at least ten times. The read ends 3 residues before the CDR3 terminus; that terminus is restored from the germline J gene. The V and J genes are TRBV19 and TRBJ2-2, with no clear D. The CDR3 has 11 residues. Germline V CDR1 and CDR2: LNHDA, SQIVND (reference sequence). The V end lost 10 bases, the J end lost 8 bases, and 11 bases lay between the germline ends. CDR3 DNA, as far as it was read: TGTGCCACCCTACTTTCAGGGGAG. Protein sequence: CATLLSGE. The CDR3 in its entirety is CATLLSGELFF.

For this clone: The read terminates 3 residues ahead of where the CDR3 ends, so the germline J gene completes it. The chain couples TRBV27 to TRBJ2-5; TRBD2 matches at 10 bases. The germline CDR1 and CDR2 sequences are MNHEY and SMNVEV (reference sequence). The V gene end was trimmed by 3 bases and the J gene end by 1 base; junction bases not matched to a gene: 5. CDR3 length: 16 residues. The CDR3: CASSLWLAGGQETQYF. The sequenced CDR3 bases are TGTGCCAGCAGTTTGTGGTTAGCGGGGGGCCAAGAGACC.

This clone was seen repeatedly, ten times or more. The read gets to within 3 residues of the CDR3 end, and the germline J gene fills in the rest. This chain links TRBV7-8 with TRBJ2-3; 10 bases align to TRBD1. From germline, CDR1 is SGHVS and CDR2 FQNEAQ. The CDR3 totals 16 residues. Germline trimming cut 2 bases from V and 3 bases from J; bases unmatched to any gene: 5. The CDR3 protein is CASSLRDRGGTDTQYF. Incomplete CDR3 DNA: TGTGCCAGCAGCTTAAGGGACAGGGGAGGAACAGATACG.

This clone was seen repeatedly, ten times or more. The CDR3 goes on 3 residues after the read ends, and that part is filled in from the germline J gene. The chain employs TRBV7-2 and TRBJ1-1; 9 bases match TRBD1. Per the germline V gene, CDR1 is SGHTA and CDR2 is FQGNSA. CDR3 length: 14 residues. CDR3 DNA (partial): TGTGCCAGCAGCTTAGAGTACGGACAGGGGAAG. Protein: CASSLEYGQGK. The whole CDR3 protein reads CASSLEYGQGKAFF.

At least ten counts were recorded for this clone. The read terminates 3 residues ahead of where the CDR3 ends, so the germline J gene completes it. The V call is TRBV3-1 (or the pseudogene TRBV3-2), the J call TRBJ1-1, with D perhaps matching TRBD1 (6 bases). Germline V gives CDR1 LGHDT, CDR2 YNNKEL (reference sequence). The CDR3 consists of 13 residues. V dropped 5 bases and J dropped 4 bases, with 11 bases sitting between them. The CDR3 bases that were read are TGTGCCAGCAGCGGGGGCTGGACCACTGAA. Its translation is CASSGGWTTE. The complete CDR3 sequence is CASSGGWTTEAFF.

This clone has a count of ten or more. Read sequence stops 3 residues before the CDR3 end, and the germline J gene provides the missing end. V and J are TRBV5-3 and TRBJ2-3; a possible D gene is TRBD1 (5 bases). TRBV5-3 is noted as an ORF with a role that remains uncertain. Trimming shortened V by 0 bases and J by 0 bases, and 11 bases separated the two germline ends. CDR3 size: 16 residues. CDR3 sequence: CARSLVKGLSTDTQYF. The DNA read from the CDR3 is TGTGCCAGAAGCTTGGTCAAGGGGCTTAGCACAGATACG.

Many counts were recorded for this clone. Sequencing ends 3 residues short of the CDR3 end; the germline J gene provides the rest. The chain uses TRBV6-1 and TRBJ1-1, with a tentative D call TRBD1 (5 bases). Germline CDR1 MNHNS, CDR2 SASEGT. The CDR3 is 11 residues long. CDR3 in amino acids: CASSEDGAAFF. The covered CDR3 bases are TGTGCCAGCAGTGAAGATGGGGCA.

This clone was seen at least ten times. The CDR3 extends 3 residues past the end of the read, so its final part is completed from the germline J gene. The chain is built from TRBV20-1 and TRBJ1-2; D is uncertain. Germline-derived CDR1 and CDR2 are DFQATT and SNEGSKA (reference sequence). Trimming removed 0 bases from V and 5 bases from J, with 19 bases in between. This CDR3 is built from 16 residues. Incomplete CDR3 DNA: TGCAGTGCTAGAGAGGGCAGGACGGGGTTCGGGTATGGC. Protein: CSAREGRTGFGYG. The whole CDR3 sequence is CSAREGRTGFGYGYTF.

This clone occurred many times. The read comes to an end 3 residues before the CDR3 does, leaving the germline J gene to fill in the end. The chain couples TRBV7-8 to TRBJ2-3; TRBD2 agrees at 8 bases. The CDR3 consists of 17 residues. With 1 base clipped from V and 0 bases from J, the junction kept 6 bases outside the gene matches. CDR1 is SGHVS, CDR2 FQNEAQ, per germline. Partial CDR3 DNA: TGTGCCAGCAGCTTAGACGGGGCGGGGGGCAGCACAGATACG. Residues: CASSLDGAGGSTDT. The complete CDR3 protein is CASSLDGAGGSTDTQYF.

This clone showed up many times. The DNA ends 3 residues before the CDR3 does, and the rest of the CDR3 is filled in from the germline J gene. The J gene is TRBJ2-3, the V gene TRBV20-1, with D tentatively TRBD2 (6 bases). This CDR3 has 14 amino acids. CDR1 DFQATT and CDR2 SNEGSKA come from the germline V gene (reference sequence). V was clipped by 1 base and J by 3 bases, with 11 bases between them. The CDR3 region is CSARVGGVTDTQYF. CDR3 DNA, as far as it was read: TGCAGTGCTAGAGTGGGGGGAGTGACAGATACG.

This clone was recorded many times. Sequencing ends 3 residues short of the CDR3 end; the germline J gene provides the rest. This chain connects TRBV5-5 to TRBJ1-2, with a possible D match to TRBD1 (5 bases). V shed 5 bases and J shed 3 bases, with 17 bases lying between them. The CDR3 loop spans 15 amino acids. CDR1 SGHKS and CDR2 YYEKEE come from the germline V gene (reference sequence). The CDR3 loop is CASSYDLRAHYGYTF. CDR3 bases read: TGTGCCAGCAGTTACGACCTCAGGGCCCACTATGGC.

This clone was detected many times. The sequence runs out 3 residues before the end of the CDR3; the remainder is reconstructed from the germline J gene. The chain uses TRBV3-1 (or the pseudogene TRBV3-2) and TRBJ2-3; 10 nucleotides agree with TRBD2. CDR3 length: 17 residues. V was pared by 1 base and J by 3 bases, with 7 bases of the junction left unmatched. Germline CDR1 and CDR2: LGHDT and YNNKEL (reference sequence). CDR3 bases read: TGTGCCAGCAGCCAAGTTCCCAGCGGGGGGGCTACAGATACG. This encodes CASSQVPSGGATDT. The entire CDR3 reads CASSQVPSGGATDTQYF.

This clone appeared many times. CDR3 in amino acids: CSVRQGDYEQYF. CDR3 DNA (partial): TGCAGCGTCAGACAGGGGGACTACGAG. The J gene is TRBJ2-7, the V gene TRBV29-1, with 9 positions matching TRBD1. The read stops 3 residues short of the end of the CDR3; the missing end is completed from the germline J gene. CDR1 and CDR2 from the germline V gene are SQVTM and ANQGSEA. This CDR3 comprises 12 residues. V gave up 6 bases and J gave up 3 bases; unmatched junction bases: 3.